Listed here is a single T cell receptor (beta chain). These data originate in a study of blood T cell repertoires in COVID-19. V was clipped by 0 bases and J by 5 bases, with 12 bases between them. CDR3 length equals 14 residues. Germline loops: CDR1 SGHRS, CDR2 YFSETQ. Original analysis: By means of reference gene primer amplification, nucleated cell counts were estimated. Produced via immunoSEQ multiplex PCR; TCRdb's table is partial and in-frame only. V and J calls plus clone size are reproduced from that table; the DNA served to infer D and trimming. The sample lists about 250,000 clones; roughly 85% were seen once.

The J gene is TRBJ2-7, the V gene TRBV5-1; perhaps TRBD1 as D (5 bases). The sample comprised peripheral blood. This TCR came from a man between 45 and 60 years old with active or convalescent COVID-19. The CDR3 nucleotides are TGCGCCAGCAGCTTGGGACAGCTACTCGACGAGCAGTACTTC. Encoded protein: CASSLGQLLDEQYF.